This T cell receptor beta chain was captured in a study of blood T cell repertoires in COVID-19 (dated by TCRdb to the early 2020s). At the level of the whole study: Samples from collaborators originated in the United States, Italy and Spain and spanned both the acute and convalescent phases of COVID-19. The dataset comprised deeply sampled blood TCRbeta repertoires from subjects exposed to, actively infected with, or recovered from COVID-19. The repertoires were released in a freely available public database meant as a resource for research on the immune response to SARS-CoV-2. Nearly every sample came with metadata listing a de-identified subject ID, COVID-19 status, age in years and sex. Where HLA class I and class II types were available, the types were taken from metadata supplied by the sample provider, not from assay-based typing. The material from the prospective study consisted of cDNA or gDNA derived from T cells, B-cell-depleted T cells, or PBMCs. Samples came from the ongoing ImmuneRACE study (first 160 participants) plus 1,254 subjects from 6 global collaborators. What the work shows at the level of the full study, not this receptor alone: Clinical and demographic metadata were provided uncurated, with the amount varying by source and participant.

The sample holds many counts of this clone. Its recognized antigen is unknown. The input lacks base qualities; no much larger clone sits a single base away. Participants in the prospective study were enrolled through a virtual design, were aged roughly 18 to 100 years, and lived in approximately 25 United States geographic areas. In the prospective study, cohorts were assigned on the basis of participant-reported clinical history obtained from a screening survey and a study questionnaire. Recovered participants in ImmuneRACE Cohort 3 were defined by two consecutive negative NP/OP PCR tests, clearance by a healthcare professional, or resolution of symptoms. Mobile phlebotomists in the prospective study collected whole blood, serum and a nasopharyngeal or oropharyngeal swab from every participant. Prospective study participants could optionally give additional blood draws and questionnaires over a roughly 2-month period. Prospective study blood samples were shipped either frozen or at room temperature before DNA extraction.

The trim is 0 bases for V and 7 bases for J, with a gap of 18 bases between the germline ends. The CDR3 measures 16 amino acids from cysteine to phenylalanine. CDR3 DNA is the only sequence kept; it has 48 bases, read in frame from the first base. CDR1 MGHRA and CDR2 YSYEKL were looked up in the germline V gene. TCRbeta CDR3 regions were amplified from genomic DNA using the immunoSEQ Assay, a bias-controlled multiplex PCR. Regarding the original processing steps: Within the assay, amplification of reference gene primers was used to estimate how many nucleated cells each sample contained. To quantify the absolute abundance of each unique TCRbeta CDR3 rearrangement, sequence reads were collapsed and filtered. For each sample, productive Simpson clonality was calculated as the square root of Simpson's diversity index over productive rearrangements. This is the immuneACCESS table as TCRdb keeps it, with only in-frame sequences that have V and J called. A part of the clones is gone; compared with another copy, unresolved V genes explain less than half, and the rest is unexplained. V and J calls and clone size are copied from that table; D and trimming were computed from the DNA. The sample table holds a few hundred thousand clones, of which 80% to 90% were seen once. The ten largest clones take up around 9% of the sample.

This TCR derives from a man aged 35-49 years who had recovered from COVID-19. The chain couples TRBV4-1 to TRBJ1-2, and the D gene may be TRBD1, 6 bases matching. The specimen was PBMCs or T cells enriched from blood (not recorded which). The CDR3 in this case is CASSQEWPGELGGYTF. The DNA is as follows: TGCGCCAGCAGCCAAGAGTGGCCAGGGGAATTAGGTGGCTACACCTTC.